This is a list of T cell receptor beta chains from one sample in a study of blood T cell repertoires in COVID-19. Produced via immunoSEQ multiplex PCR; TCRdb's table is partial and in-frame only. The sample holds under 200,000 clones; around four fifths are singletons and the top ten take about 0.91%. The material sequenced was peripheral blood. The receptors were sampled from a man aged 55 to 70 with COVID-19, enrolled during active disease. The CDR3 runs from the conserved cysteine through the conserved F or W. D genes are given only for firm matches. Size values are once, few and many counts, or a class for expanded clones, and some rows have none.

j_call clone_size v_call d_call cdr3_nt cdr3_aa
TRBJ1-1 NA TRBV6-4 NA TGTGCCAGCAGGCCGGGACACCTGAACACTGAAGCTTTCTTT CASRPGHLNTEAFF
TRBJ1-2 NA TRBV6-2/TRBV6-3 TRBD1 TGTGCCAGCAGTCCGACCCGGACAGGGAACTATGGCTACACCTTC CASSPTRTGNYGYTF
TRBJ1-6 NA TRBV30 NA TGTGCCTGGAGTGTAACTTCTCTGGCCCTCCACTTT CAWSVTSLALHF
TRBJ1-1 once TRBV29-1 NA TGCAGCGGTTTGAGGGTGGGGGCCACTGAAGCTTTCTTT CSGLRVGATEAFF
TRBJ1-5 few TRBV4-2 NA TGTGCCAGCAGCCAAGAGTCCGGGAATCAGCCCCAGCATTTT CASSQESGNQPQHF
TRBJ1-4 NA TRBV5-4 TRBD1 TGTGCCAGCAGCTTGGGGGGGACAGGGAAAGTTGAAAAACTGTTTTTT CASSLGGTGKVEKLFF
TRBJ1-6 NA TRBV5-4 NA TGTGCCAGCAGCTGGTTTTTGGGCAGGGGAGAGGAACCCCTCCACTTT CASSWFLGRGEEPLHF
TRBJ2-5 NA TRBV5-1 NA TGCGCCAGCAGCTCTCGCGAGGACAGAGGGGAGACCCAGTACTTC CASSSREDRGETQYF
TRBJ1-4 NA TRBV30 TRBD1 TGTGCCTGCCGGGACAGTCCTAATGAAAAACTGTTTTTT CACRDSPNEKLFF
TRBJ2-1 NA TRBV5-1 TRBD1 TGCGCCAGCAGCTGGGGACAGGGGGCACAAGAGCAGTTCTTC CASSWGQGAQEQFF
TRBJ1-1 few TRBV7-9 NA TGTGCCAGCAGCTTCGTTGAAGCTTTCTTT CASSFVEAFF
TRBJ1-2 NA TRBV7-9 NA TGTGCCAGCACCCCATCTGGGAGGAGATCCTATGGCTACACCTTC CASTPSGRRSYGYTF
TRBJ1-1 NA TRBV6-5 TRBD1 TGTGCCAGCAGTTACTCGGGACAGCTGAACACTGAAGCTTTCTTT CASSYSGQLNTEAFF
TRBJ2-6 NA TRBV11-2 NA TGTGCCAGCAGCTGGACCGAAGGGGGCAACGTCCTGACTTTC CASSWTEGGNVLTF
TRBJ1-2 NA TRBV18 NA TGTGCCAGCTCGCCTCAGCGGGGGGCGGGCGGCTACACCTTC CASSPQRGAGGYTF
TRBJ1-2 NA TRBV5-6 NA TGTGCCAGCAGCTTGACACAGAACTATGGCTACACCTTC CASSLTQNYGYTF
TRBJ1-2 NA TRBV6-6 TRBD1 TGTGCCACCCGCCGGGGAGGGGACAGGGGGTTCTATGGCTACACCTTC CATRRGGDRGFYGYTF
TRBJ1-3 few TRBV30 NA TGTGCCTGGAGTGTACTTAAGAACCCTGGAAACACCATATATTTT CAWSVLKNPGNTIYF
TRBJ2-5 NA TRBV11-2 NA TGTGCCAGCAGCCAAGTGGGGGGGCCGGGAACGGAGACCCAGTACTTC CASSQVGGPGTETQYF
TRBJ2-7 NA TRBV29-1 NA TGCAGCGTTAATGACAATCCAAACGAGCAGTACTTC CSVNDNPNEQYF
TRBJ2-2 NA TRBV19 TRBD1 TGTGCCAGTACCCGGGACAGGGGTATTACGAACACCGGGGAGCTGTTTTTT CASTRDRGITNTGELFF
TRBJ1-3 NA TRBV2 NA TGTGCCAGCAGCGCTGTCCAGGGGCGAGGAAACACCATATATTTT CASSAVQGRGNTIYF
TRBJ1-2 once TRBV7-2 NA TGTGCCAGCAGCTTGCCCTCCGAGGGAGGCGGCTACACCTTC CASSLPSEGGGYTF
TRBJ1-4 NA TRBV12-3/TRBV12-4 TRBD1 TGTGCCAGCAGTTTGAGGGGGCCTGAAAAACTGTTTTTT CASSLRGPEKLFF
TRBJ1-5 NA TRBV10-3 TRBD1 TGTGCCATCAGTGACCGGGACAGGGTGCCCAGTCAGCCCCAGCATTTT CAISDRDRVPSQPQHF
TRBJ2-7 once TRBV6-5 NA TGTGCCAGCAGTTCGACACCTTCCTACGAGCAGTACTTC CASSSTPSYEQYF
TRBJ2-1 few TRBV5-4 TRBD2 TGTGCCAGCAGGAAATCTAGCGGGAGGGTTGAAGGGGAGCAGTTCTTC CASRKSSGRVEGEQFF
TRBJ2-7 few TRBV5-1 TRBD1 TGCGCCAGCAGCGTGGTAGGGGGCCTAGAGCAGTACTTC CASSVVGGLEQYF
TRBJ1-4 NA TRBV14 NA TGTGCCAGCAGCCAAGATCTAGGTCGCACTAATGAAAAACTGTTTTTT CASSQDLGRTNEKLFF
TRBJ1-2 NA TRBV5-8 TRBD1 TGTGCCAGCATCCTCCGGGACAGGGGGACGGCGGGCTACACCTTC CASILRDRGTAGYTF
TRBJ2-7 NA TRBV6-5 NA TGTGCCAGCAGTTACTCGAGGGCCCGGGGGACCTACGAGCAGTACTTC CASSYSRARGTYEQYF
TRBJ2-3 NA TRBV12-5 NA TGTGCTAGTGGTCTCGGCAGGCGCACAGATACGCAGTATTTT CASGLGRRTDTQYF
TRBJ1-1 NA TRBV7-9 NA TGTGCCAGCGGGCAGGGGAGTCTGAACACTGAAGCTTTCTTT CASGQGSLNTEAFF
TRBJ2-5 NA TRBV7-8 NA TGTGCCAGCAGCTTACGGGGTCGGGGGACCCAGTACTTC CASSLRGRGTQYF
TRBJ1-4 NA TRBV20-1 NA TGCAGTGCCCCCAGTTCTGAAAAACTGTTTTTT CSAPSSEKLFF
TRBJ1-1 NA TRBV30 NA TGTGCCTGGAGCAGGGTGTCGACTGAAGCTTTCTTT CAWSRVSTEAFF
TRBJ1-5 NA TRBV7-2 NA TGTGCCAGCAGCTTAGATCGGGGGCAGCCCCAGCATTTT CASSLDRGQPQHF